These 30 T cell receptor beta chains share one sample of origin, sequenced in a study of blood T cell repertoires in COVID-19. Generated by immunoSEQ multiplex PCR, the TCRdb table keeps only in-frame clones and is missing some. The table has around 150,000 clones, roughly 82% seen once. Sequenced input: peripheral blood. Source of these receptors: a woman between 35 and 50 years old with COVID-19, enrolled during active disease.

The rearrangement joins TRBV18 to TRBJ2-7; D is possibly TRBD1 (5 bases). The V end was cut by 1 base, the J end by 3 bases, with 10 bases between. The CDR3 extends over 14 amino acids. Germline CDR1 reads KGHSH; CDR2 reads LQKENI. CDR3 protein: CASSPQGKGYEQYV. CDR3 nucleotides: TGTGCCAGCTCACCACAGGGGAAGGGCTACGAGCAGTACGTC.

The gene calls are TRBV19 and TRBJ1-5; D is perhaps TRBD1 (5 bases). Germline V CDR1 and CDR2: LNHDA, SQIVND (reference sequence). The CDR3 is 16 amino acids. V lost 8 bases and J 6 bases, leaving 23 bases between the germline ends. The CDR3 spells CASGGLTDKGLQPQHF. In DNA, the CDR3 is TGTGCCAGTGGGGGTCTAACGGACAAGGGACTTCAGCCCCAGCATTTT.

The genes are TRBV28 and TRBJ2-3; 7 bases line up with TRBD2. Germline V lookup: CDR1 MDHEN, CDR2 SYDVKM. Germline trimming cut 5 bases from V and 2 bases from J; bases unmatched to any gene: 7. This CDR3 has 15 residues. CDR3 nucleotide sequence: TGTGCCAGCAGTCCGCTAGCGGCCTACACAGATACGCAGTATTTT. Translation: CASSPLAAYTDTQYF.

The V and J genes are TRBV4-1 and TRBJ1-6; no clear D gene. Trimming stripped 4 bases from V and 13 bases from J, with 23 bases between. The CDR3 totals 16 residues. The germline gives CDR1 MGHRA, CDR2 YSYEKL. CDR3 amino acids: CASSPLPTVSGSPLHF. The CDR3 DNA reads as TGCGCCAGCAGCCCCCTGCCCACAGTCAGTGGGTCGCCCCTCCACTTT.

The table lists this clone with a count of one. The V gene is TRBV9, the J gene TRBJ1-1; D unresolved. The V end lost 4 bases, the J end lost 8 bases, and 12 bases lay between the germline ends. Germline V lookup: CDR1 SGDLS, CDR2 YYNGEE. This CDR3 contains 12 residues. The CDR3 is CASSPGRTEAFF. CDR3 coding DNA: TGTGCCAGCAGCCCCGGGAGGACGGAAGCTTTCTTT. Full variable domain (missing parts from reference TRBV9 and TRBJ1-1): DSGVTQTPKHLITATGQRVTLRCSPRSGDLSVYWYQQSLDQGLQFLIQYYNGEERAKGNILERFSAQQFPDLHSELNLSSLELGDSALYFCASSPGRTEAFFGQGTRLTVV.

The rearrangement joins TRBV5-4 to TRBJ1-6, with D possibly matching TRBD1 (5 bases). Germline values: CDR1 SGHNT, CDR2 YYREEE (reference sequence). This CDR3 region has 15 residues. V was cut by 6 bases and J by 7 bases, with 17 bases left in between. CDR3 nucleotides: TGTGCCAGCACCCACGGAGGGGAGACCAATTCACCCCTCCACTTT. Translated, it gives CASTHGGETNSPLHF.

The J gene is TRBJ2-7, the V gene TRBV2, with D possibly TRBD2 on 6 matching bases. Germline loops: CDR1 SNHLY, CDR2 FYNNEI. The CDR3 has 12 residues. Deletions cut 7 bases from V and 1 base from J, with 8 bases between. The CDR3 DNA sequence: TGTGCCAGCAAGGCGGGATCCTACGAGCAGTACTTC. Translated, it gives CASKAGSYEQYF.

This rearrangement joins TRBV2 to TRBJ1-1; weak D call: TRBD1 (5 bases). Germline assignment: CDR1 SNHLY and CDR2 FYNNEI. Trimming removed 4 bases at V and 4 bases at J, with 16 bases between. This CDR3 spans 15 amino acids. CDR3 sequence (DNA): TGTGCCAGCAGTGTGCAGGGCCTCGGGAGCACTGAAGCTTTCTTT. Translating it yields CASSVQGLGSTEAFF.

The chain links TRBV7-6 to TRBJ2-3, with TRBD2 matching over 7 bases. Germline trimming cut 5 bases from V and 1 base from J; bases unmatched to any gene: 3. The CDR3 extends over 14 amino acids. Germline V gives CDR1 SGHVS, CDR2 FNYEAQ. The DNA for the CDR3 is TGTGCCAGCAGCCCCCTAGCGGGCACAGATACGCAGTATTTT. Protein: CASSPLAGTDTQYF. The full variable domain, completed using reference TRBV7-6 and TRBJ2-3, is GAGVSQSPRYKVTKRGQDVALRCDPISGHVSLYWYRQALGQGPEFLTYFNYEAQQDKSGLPNDRFSAERPEGSISTLTIQRTEQRDSAMYRCASSPLAGTDTQYFGPGTRLTVL.

This chain links TRBV27 with TRBJ2-3, with D unresolved. The CDR3 spans 17 residues. Trimming stripped 5 bases from V and 5 bases from J, with 23 bases between. Germline V lookup: CDR1 MNHEY, CDR2 SMNVEV (reference sequence). CDR3 loop: CASSLNSLLLSLDTQYF. As DNA, the CDR3 is TGTGCCAGCAGTCTCAACAGCCTCTTACTTTCCTTAGATACGCAGTATTTT.

As for this clone: The sample carries other DNA sequences with the same CDR3. This chain links TRBV6-5 with TRBJ1-2; 7 positions match TRBD1. The germline V gene encodes CDR1 MNHEY and CDR2 SVGAGI. CDR3 length: 13 amino acids. Trimming cost V 6 bases and J 2 bases; bases outside gene matches: 3. CDR3 nucleotide sequence: TGTGCCAGCAGCTTGGGACAGAACTATGGCTACACCTTC. Protein product: CASSLGQNYGYTF.

This sequence joins TRBV27 and TRBJ1-6; D gene unclear. Germline V gene lookup returns CDR1 MNHEY and CDR2 SMNVEV (reference sequence). The CDR3 runs to 15 residues. V was clipped by 5 bases and J by 10 bases, with 18 bases between them. The CDR3 is CASSPSRTFISPLHF. The DNA of the CDR3 is TGTGCCAGCAGTCCCAGCCGGACTTTTATATCACCCCTCCACTTT.

V is TRBV6-5 and J is TRBJ2-7; D might be TRBD1 (6 bases). V lost 6 bases and J lost 7, with 19 bases in between. Per the germline V gene, CDR1 is MNHEY and CDR2 is SVGAGI. The CDR3 loop spans 14 amino acids. DNA for the CDR3: TGTGCCAGCAGACCTTACCAGGACAGTTTGGAGCAGTACGTC. This encodes CASRPYQDSLEQYV.

The CDR3 is CASSPQPGLGTGELFF. In DNA, the CDR3 is TGTGCCAGCAGCCCACAACCGGGACTAGGAACCGGGGAGCTGTTTTTT. The chain combines TRBV7-3 with TRBJ2-2; 8 nucleotides agree with TRBD2. In germline, CDR1 is SGHTA, CDR2 FQGTGA. The CDR3 runs 16 residues. The ends lost 5 bases at V and 5 bases at J; junction bases unmatched: 10.

This clone was seen a few times. The chain combines TRBV28 with TRBJ2-1; 12 positions match TRBD2. CDR3 length: 13 amino acids. J gave up 7 bases and V 7 bases, and 2 bases lay outside the gene matches. Germline loops: CDR1 MDHEN, CDR2 SYDVKM. CDR3: CASTTSGRNEQFF. The CDR3 nucleotides are TGTGCCAGCACAACTAGCGGGAGGAATGAGCAGTTCTTC.

The chain has TRBV15 and TRBJ2-3; 8 nucleotides agree with TRBD2. CDR1 is LNHNV and CDR2 is YYDKDF in the germline V gene (reference sequence). J gave up 3 bases and V 0 bases, and 8 bases lay outside the gene matches. CDR3 length equals 17 residues. CDR3 residues: CATSRELAGSFTDTQYF. The CDR3 bases are TGTGCCACCAGCAGAGAATTAGCGGGGTCCTTTACAGATACGCAGTATTTT. The whole variable domain, remainder taken from reference TRBV15 and TRBJ2-3, is DAMVIQNPRYQVTQFGKPVTLSCSQTLNHNVMYWYQQKSSQAPKLLFHYYDKDFNNEADTPDNFQSRRPNTSFCFLDIRSPGLGDTAMYLCATSRELAGSFTDTQYFGPGTRLTVL.

The CDR3 region is CASGRDREGTGELFF. DNA for the CDR3: TGTGCCAGTGGCCGGGACAGAGAGGGCACCGGGGAGCTGTTTTTT. The chain is built from TRBV19 and TRBJ2-2, with TRBD1 matching over 7 bases. With 8 bases clipped from V and 4 bases from J, the junction kept 10 bases outside the gene matches. The CDR3 runs to 15 residues. Germline lookup yields CDR1 LNHDA and CDR2 SQIVND (reference sequence).

This clone came up many times. The chain employs TRBV3-1 (or the pseudogene TRBV3-2) and TRBJ2-1; TRBD2 matches 9 bases. Germline values: CDR1 LGHDT, CDR2 YNNKEL (reference sequence). This CDR3 comprises 14 residues. V was clipped by 8 bases and J by 7 bases; unmatched bases: 9. The CDR3 nucleotides are TGTGCCAGCCGGCGTGGCGGGGGGGGTAATGAGCAGTTCTTC. As protein: CASRRGGGGNEQFF.

The J gene is TRBJ2-3, the V gene TRBV3-1 (or the pseudogene TRBV3-2); D unresolved. CDR1 is LGHDT, CDR2 YNNKEL, per germline (reference sequence). The CDR3 totals 14 residues. Trimming shortened V by 5 bases and J by 2 bases, and 11 bases separated the two germline ends. The CDR3 spells CASSSSLSTDTQYF. The CDR3 bases are TGTGCCAGCAGCTCCTCCCTATCCACAGATACGCAGTATTTT.

The chain links TRBV27 to TRBJ1-6, with D possibly matching TRBD1 (5 bases). V lost 1 base and J 14 bases, leaving 18 bases between the germline ends. The CDR3 loop spans 15 amino acids. Germline V gene data show CDR1 as MNHEY and CDR2 as SMNVEV (reference sequence). The CDR3 sequence: CASSLYSGTRRSLHF. CDR3 nucleotide sequence: TGTGCCAGCAGTTTATACTCAGGGACTCGTAGATCCCTCCACTTT.

There are a few counts of this clone. The rearrangement joins TRBV5-1 to TRBJ2-5; D might be TRBD1 (5 bases). V gave up 5 bases and J gave up 4 bases, with 15 bases separating them. Germline loops: CDR1 SGHRS, CDR2 YFSETQ. The CDR3 spans 14 residues. CDR3 sequence (DNA): TGCGCCAGCAGAAAGGCAGGGCATGGAGAGACCCAGTACTTC. This encodes CASRKAGHGETQYF.

The chain uses TRBV3-1 (or the pseudogene TRBV3-2) and TRBJ2-5, with 7 bases that match TRBD1. This CDR3 region has 14 residues. With V trimmed by 7 bases and J by 4 bases, 9 bases remained unmatched. CDR1 is LGHDT, CDR2 YNNKEL, per germline (reference sequence). The CDR3 DNA is TGTGCCAGCACCAGGACAGGAGTTACAGAGACCCAGTACTTC. Residues: CASTRTGVTETQYF.

This sequence joins TRBV5-1 and TRBJ2-1; D possibly corresponds to TRBD1 (5 bases). Germline V CDR1 and CDR2: SGHRS, YFSETQ. The CDR3 runs 13 residues. V was pared by 2 bases and J by 7 bases, with 10 bases between. The CDR3 DNA reads as TGCGCCAGCAGCTTTCAAGGGGTTAATGAGCAGTTCTTC. Amino acid sequence: CASSFQGVNEQFF.

V and J are TRBV5-5 and TRBJ2-3, with TRBD1 as a possible D gene (6 bases). In germline, CDR1 is SGHKS, CDR2 YYEKEE (reference sequence). Trimming took off 3 bases at V and 7 bases at J, with 15 bases between the two ends. The CDR3 runs 14 residues. CDR3 nucleotides: TGTGCCAGCAGCTATGTACAGGGCGAAAATACGCAGTATTTT. Translating it yields CASSYVQGENTQYF.

V usage is TRBV5-1 and J usage is TRBJ2-3, with D unclear. Germline V gene lookup returns CDR1 SGHRS and CDR2 YFSETQ. V lost 0 bases, J lost 4 bases, and 6 bases lay in between. This CDR3 contains 13 residues. CDR3 coding DNA: TGCGCCAGCAGCTTGGCAGGTCCAGATACGCAGTATTTT. Translating it yields CASSLAGPDTQYF.

V gene TRBV7-8 combines with J gene TRBJ1-1, with TRBD1 identical over 8 bases. V dropped 5 bases and J dropped 2; count of bases not matched to a gene: 7. This CDR3 spans 15 amino acids. CDR1 is SGHVS and CDR2 is FQNEAQ in the germline V gene. Here the CDR3 reads CASSEPDRANTEAFF. For the CDR3, the DNA is TGTGCCAGCAGCGAACCGGACAGGGCAAACACTGAAGCTTTCTTT.

CDR3 protein: CASSPPASGSDTQYF. As DNA, the CDR3 is TGTGCCAGCTCACCACCGGCTAGCGGGAGTGATACGCAGTATTTT. The J gene is TRBJ2-3, the V gene TRBV18; TRBD2 aligns across 10 bases. The CDR3 is made up of 15 amino acids. V was clipped by 0 bases and J by 6 bases; unmatched bases: 3. In germline, CDR1 is KGHSH, CDR2 LQKENI.

This clone turned up a few times. The rearrangement links TRBV19 to TRBJ1-2, with 7 nucleotides matching TRBD1. This CDR3 has 13 amino acids. Germline V gene data show CDR1 as LNHDA and CDR2 as SQIVND (reference sequence). Germline trimming cut 7 bases from V and 7 bases from J; bases unmatched to any gene: 9. CDR3 nucleotides: TGTGCCAGTACCTCGACAGGGTTGGGTGGCTACACCTTC. Translation: CASTSTGLGGYTF.

J is TRBJ2-3 and V is TRBV3-1 (or the pseudogene TRBV3-2), with TRBD1 identical over 8 bases. The germline gives CDR1 LGHDT, CDR2 YNNKEL (reference sequence). V gave up 1 base and J gave up 2 bases; unmatched junction bases: 5. The CDR3 loop spans 16 amino acids. The CDR3 nucleotides are TGTGCCAGCAGCCAAGTGACAGGGGCCTACACAGATACGCAGTATTTT. This encodes CASSQVTGAYTDTQYF.

The CDR3 region has the DNA TGTGCCAGTAGCGACTTCGGGACTAGGGTCAATGAGCAGTTCTTC. The encoded protein is CASSDFGTRVNEQFF. The chain employs TRBV19 and TRBJ2-1; 8 bases agree with TRBD2. The CDR3 is 15 amino acids. The V gene end was trimmed by 6 bases and the J gene end by 6 bases; junction bases not matched to a gene: 10. In germline, CDR1 is LNHDA, CDR2 SQIVND (reference sequence).